This T cell receptor (beta chain) derives from a study of shared clonotypes between healthy human individuals. At the level of the study: Researchers assigned three CD4 naive, three CD4 memory, two CD8 naive and one CD8 memory plate to each donor. Findings and caveats of the study: A handful of donors had around 5% of their naive CD4 clonotypes in common.

CDR3 length: 16 amino acids. The V gene end was trimmed by 4 bases and the J gene end by 4 bases; junction bases not matched to a gene: 3. Germline CDR1 is SGHDN and CDR2 is FVKESK. As to this clone: The antigen is not known.

Using immunoSEQ multiplex PCR, the repertoire was profiled, and TCRdb retains in-frame clones only, with some absent. The sample consists of 190,000 or so clones, approximately 61% of them appearing once. A split of CD4+ cells into CD45RA+ naive and CD45RA-negative memory subsets was performed. The chain links TRBV14 to TRBJ2-1; 14 bases line up with TRBD2. The specimen sequenced was memory CD4+ T cells sorted from blood. As for subset: CD45RA-negative fraction. The sequence was collected from a man younger than 40 in good health. CDR3: CASSRTSGRIYNEQFF. Written as DNA, the CDR3 is TGTGCCAGCAGCCGGACTAGCGGGAGGATTTACAATGAGCAGTTCTTC.